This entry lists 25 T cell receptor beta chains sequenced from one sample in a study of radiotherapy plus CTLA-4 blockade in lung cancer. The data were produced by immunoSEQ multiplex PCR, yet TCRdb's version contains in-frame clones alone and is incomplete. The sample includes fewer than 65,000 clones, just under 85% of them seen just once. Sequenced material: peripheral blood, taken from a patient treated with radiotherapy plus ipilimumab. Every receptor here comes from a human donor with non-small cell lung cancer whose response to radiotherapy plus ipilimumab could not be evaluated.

CDR3 amino acids: CASSQGLAGAAYNEQFF. CDR3 coding DNA: TGTGCCAGCAGCCAGGGACTAGCGGGAGCTGCCTACAATGAGCAGTTCTTC. The chain carries TRBV27 and TRBJ2-1, with TRBD2 matching 14 bases. V gave up 6 bases and J gave up 2 bases; unmatched junction bases: 6. Germline V gene lookup returns CDR1 MNHEY and CDR2 SMNVEV (reference sequence). The CDR3 runs 17 residues.

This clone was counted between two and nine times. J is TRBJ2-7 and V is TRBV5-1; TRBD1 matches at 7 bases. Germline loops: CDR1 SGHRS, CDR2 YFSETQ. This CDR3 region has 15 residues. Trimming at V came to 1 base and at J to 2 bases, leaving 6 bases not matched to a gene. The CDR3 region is CASSLKRDRAYEQYF. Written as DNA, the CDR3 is TGCGCCAGCAGCTTGAAACGGGACAGAGCCTACGAGCAGTACTTC.

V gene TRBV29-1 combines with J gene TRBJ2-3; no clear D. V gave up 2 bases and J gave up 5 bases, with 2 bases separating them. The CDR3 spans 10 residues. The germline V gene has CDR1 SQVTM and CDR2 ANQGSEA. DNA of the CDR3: TGCAGCGTTGAACTAGATACGCAGTATTTT. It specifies CSVELDTQYF.

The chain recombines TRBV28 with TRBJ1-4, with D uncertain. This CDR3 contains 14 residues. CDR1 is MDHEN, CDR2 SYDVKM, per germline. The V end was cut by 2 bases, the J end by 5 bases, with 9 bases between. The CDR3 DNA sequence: TGTGCCAGCAGTTTACAGAACAAGAATGAAAAACTGTTTTTT. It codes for CASSLQNKNEKLFF.

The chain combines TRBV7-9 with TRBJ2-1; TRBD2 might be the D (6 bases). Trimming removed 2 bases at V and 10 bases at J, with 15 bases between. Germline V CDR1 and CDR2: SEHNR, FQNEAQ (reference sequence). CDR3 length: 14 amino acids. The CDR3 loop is CASSLPGVPPEQFF. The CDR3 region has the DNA TGTGCCAGCAGCTTACCGGGGGTCCCTCCCGAGCAGTTCTTC.

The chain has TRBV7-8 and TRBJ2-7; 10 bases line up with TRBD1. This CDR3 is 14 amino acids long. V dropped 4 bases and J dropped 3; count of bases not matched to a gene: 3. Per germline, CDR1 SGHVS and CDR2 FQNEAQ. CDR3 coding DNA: TGTGCCAGCAGCTCGACAGGGGGCTTCTACGAGCAGTACTTC. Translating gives CASSSTGGFYEQYF.

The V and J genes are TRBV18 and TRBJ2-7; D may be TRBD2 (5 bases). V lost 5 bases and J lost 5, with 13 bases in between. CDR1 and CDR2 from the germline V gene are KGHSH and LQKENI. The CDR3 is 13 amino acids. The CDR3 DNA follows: TGTGCCAGCTCAAACCGAGAGGGCCACGAGCAGTACTTC. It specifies CASSNREGHEQYF. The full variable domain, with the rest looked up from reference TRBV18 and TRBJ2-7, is NAGVMQNPRHLVRRRGQEARLRCSPMKGHSHVYWYRQLPEEGLKFMVYLQKENIIDESGMPKERFSAEFPKEGPSILRIQQVVRGDSAAYFCASSNREGHEQYFGPGTRLTVT.

The CDR3 DNA reads as TGTGCCAGCACCGCGGGACAGGGGTTCTATGGCTACACCTTC. Translated, it gives CASTAGQGFYGYTF. This sequence joins TRBV28 and TRBJ1-2, with 10 bases that match TRBD1. The J segment lost 4 bases and the V segment lost 7 bases, leaving 6 bases of the junction unmatched. The CDR3 extends over 14 amino acids. The germline V gene encodes CDR1 MDHEN and CDR2 SYDVKM.

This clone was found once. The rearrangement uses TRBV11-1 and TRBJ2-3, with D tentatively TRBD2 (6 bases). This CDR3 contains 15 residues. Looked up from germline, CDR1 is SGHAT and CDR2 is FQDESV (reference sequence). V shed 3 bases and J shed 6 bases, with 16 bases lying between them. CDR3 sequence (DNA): TGTGCCAGCAGCTTCCGTGCGGGAATTTTGGATACGCAGTATTTT. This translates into CASSFRAGILDTQYF.

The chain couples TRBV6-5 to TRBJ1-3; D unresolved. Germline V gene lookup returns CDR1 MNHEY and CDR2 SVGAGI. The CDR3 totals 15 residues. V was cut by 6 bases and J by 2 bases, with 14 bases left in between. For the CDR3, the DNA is TGTGCCAGCAGCCCGGACGGGAGCCCTGGAAACACCATATATTTT. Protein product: CASSPDGSPGNTIYF.

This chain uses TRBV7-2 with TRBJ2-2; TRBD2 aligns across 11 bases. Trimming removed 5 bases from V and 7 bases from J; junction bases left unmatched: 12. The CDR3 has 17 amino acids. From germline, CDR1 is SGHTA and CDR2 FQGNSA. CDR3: CASSPITSGSWIGELFF. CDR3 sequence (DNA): TGTGCCAGCAGCCCGATAACTAGCGGGAGCTGGATCGGGGAGCTGTTTTTT.

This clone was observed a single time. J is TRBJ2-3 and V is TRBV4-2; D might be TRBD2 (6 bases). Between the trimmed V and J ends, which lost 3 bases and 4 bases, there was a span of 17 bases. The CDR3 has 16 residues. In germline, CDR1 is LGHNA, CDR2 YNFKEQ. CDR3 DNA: TGTGCCAGCAGCCAGGCCGGCGGGATTGGTGCAGATACGCAGTATTTT. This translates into CASSQAGGIGADTQYF.

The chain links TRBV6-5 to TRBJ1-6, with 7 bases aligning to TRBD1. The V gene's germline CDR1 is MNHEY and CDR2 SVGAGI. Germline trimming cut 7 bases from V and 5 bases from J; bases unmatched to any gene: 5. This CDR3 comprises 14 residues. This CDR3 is CASTQGVNNSPLHF. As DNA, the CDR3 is TGTGCCAGCACCCAGGGGGTAAATAATTCACCCCTCCACTTT.

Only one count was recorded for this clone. The CDR3 here is CASSYQGAGGYTF. The DNA of the CDR3 is TGTGCCAGCAGCTATCAGGGGGCTGGTGGCTACACCTTC. V gene TRBV7-2 combines with J gene TRBJ1-2; TRBD1 matches at 8 bases. The CDR3 covers 13 residues. Trimming cost V 4 bases and J 7 bases; bases outside gene matches: 5. Germline V gene lookup returns CDR1 SGHTA and CDR2 FQGNSA.

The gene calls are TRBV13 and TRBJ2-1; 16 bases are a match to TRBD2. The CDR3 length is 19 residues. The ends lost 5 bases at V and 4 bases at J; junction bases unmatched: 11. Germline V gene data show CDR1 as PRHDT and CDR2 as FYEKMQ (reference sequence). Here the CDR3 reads CASSMGLAGGPGPYNEQFF. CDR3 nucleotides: TGTGCCAGCAGCATGGGACTAGCGGGAGGGCCTGGACCATACAATGAGCAGTTCTTC.

CDR3 DNA: TGTGCCAGCAGCGCGACTAGCGGGAGGGCCGAGCAGTACTTC. Its protein is CASSATSGRAEQYF. The V call is TRBV2, the J call TRBJ2-7, with 14 bases matching TRBD2. Trimming removed 6 bases from V and 6 bases from J; junction bases left unmatched: 4. The CDR3 covers 14 residues. Germline loops: CDR1 SNHLY, CDR2 FYNNEI.

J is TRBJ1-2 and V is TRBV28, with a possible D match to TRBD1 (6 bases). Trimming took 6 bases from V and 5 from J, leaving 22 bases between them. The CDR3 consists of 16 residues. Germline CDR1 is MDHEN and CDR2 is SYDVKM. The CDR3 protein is CASRSFTPTGVYGYTF. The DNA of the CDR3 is TGTGCCAGCAGATCCTTTACCCCGACAGGCGTATATGGCTACACCTTC.

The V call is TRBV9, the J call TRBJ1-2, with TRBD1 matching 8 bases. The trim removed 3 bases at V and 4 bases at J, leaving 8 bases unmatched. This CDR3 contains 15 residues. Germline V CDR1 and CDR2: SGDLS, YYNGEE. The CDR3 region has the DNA TGTGCCAGCAGCGGATCCTACAGGGGGGCCTATGGCTACACCTTC. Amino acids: CASSGSYRGAYGYTF.

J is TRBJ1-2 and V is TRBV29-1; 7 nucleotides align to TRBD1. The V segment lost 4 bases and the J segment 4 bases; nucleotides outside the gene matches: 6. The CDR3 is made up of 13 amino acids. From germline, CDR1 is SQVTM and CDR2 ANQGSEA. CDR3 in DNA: TGCAGCGTTGGACACCGGGACAGCTATGGCTACACCTTC. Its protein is CSVGHRDSYGYTF.

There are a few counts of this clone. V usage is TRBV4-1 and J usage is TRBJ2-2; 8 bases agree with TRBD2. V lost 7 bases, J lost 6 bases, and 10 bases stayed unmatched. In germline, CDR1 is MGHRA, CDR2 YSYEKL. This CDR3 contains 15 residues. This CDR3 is CASTRGGGVSGELFF. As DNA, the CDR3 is TGCGCCAGCACTCGGGGGGGAGGGGTGTCCGGGGAGCTGTTTTTT.

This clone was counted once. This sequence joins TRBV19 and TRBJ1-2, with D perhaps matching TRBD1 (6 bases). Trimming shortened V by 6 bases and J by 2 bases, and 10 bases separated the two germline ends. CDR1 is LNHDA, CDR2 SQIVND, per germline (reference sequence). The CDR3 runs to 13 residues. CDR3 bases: TGTGCCAGTAGCGCCAGGGGAAACTATGGCTACACCTTC. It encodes CASSARGNYGYTF.

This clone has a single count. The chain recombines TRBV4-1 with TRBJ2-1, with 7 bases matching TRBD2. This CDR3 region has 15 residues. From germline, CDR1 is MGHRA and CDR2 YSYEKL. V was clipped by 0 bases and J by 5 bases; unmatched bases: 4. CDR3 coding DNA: TGCGCCAGCAGCCAAGAGGGAGGGCGGAACAATGAGCAGTTCTTC. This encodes CASSQEGGRNNEQFF.

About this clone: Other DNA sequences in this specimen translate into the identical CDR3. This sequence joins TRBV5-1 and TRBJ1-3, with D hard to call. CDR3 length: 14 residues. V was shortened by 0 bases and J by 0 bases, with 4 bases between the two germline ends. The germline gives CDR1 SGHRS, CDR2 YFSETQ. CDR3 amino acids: CASSLAGSGNTIYF. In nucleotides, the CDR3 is TGCGCCAGCAGCTTGGCGGGCTCTGGAAACACCATATATTTT. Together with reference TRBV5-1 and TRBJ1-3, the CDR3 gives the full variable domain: KAGVTQTPRYLIKTRGQQVTLSCSPISGHRSVSWYQQTPGQGLQFLFEYFSETQRNKGNFPGRFSGRQFSNSRSEMNVSTLELGDSALYLCASSLAGSGNTIYFGEGSWLTVV.

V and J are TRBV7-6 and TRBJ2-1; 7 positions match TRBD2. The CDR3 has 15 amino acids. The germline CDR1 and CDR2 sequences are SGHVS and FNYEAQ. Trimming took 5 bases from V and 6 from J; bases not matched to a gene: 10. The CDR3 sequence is CASSAGSGGGNEQFF. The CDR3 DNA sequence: TGTGCCAGCAGCGCAGGGAGTGGGGGGGGCAATGAGCAGTTCTTC. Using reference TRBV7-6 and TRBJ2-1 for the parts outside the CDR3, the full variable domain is GAGVSQSPRYKVTKRGQDVALRCDPISGHVSLYWYRQALGQGPEFLTYFNYEAQQDKSGLPNDRFSAERPEGSISTLTIQRTEQRDSAMYRCASSAGSGGGNEQFFGPGTRLTVL.

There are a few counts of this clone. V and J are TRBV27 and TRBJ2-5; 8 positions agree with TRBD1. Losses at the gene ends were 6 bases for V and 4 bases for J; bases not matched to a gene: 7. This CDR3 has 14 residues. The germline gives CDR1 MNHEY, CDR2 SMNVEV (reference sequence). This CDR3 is CASRTTGQGETQYF. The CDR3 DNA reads TGTGCCAGCAGGACCACCGGACAGGGAGAGACCCAGTACTTC.